This entry concerns a single T cell receptor beta chain. No antigen is known for it. Trimming removed 6 bases from V and 0 bases from J; junction bases left unmatched: 1. CDR3 length: 13 amino acids. Looked up from germline, CDR1 is WSHSY and CDR2 is SAAADI. 13 Jbeta primers and 60 Vbeta primers were used for the PCR. Sequencing was performed with immunoSEQ multiplex PCR; in TCRdb, only in-frame clones are kept and a portion is missing. Of around 100,000 clones listed, around three quarters are singletons. This sample was taken from a study of cytomegalovirus exposure and HLA in healthy donors. Whole-study findings and limits: Later work showed greater clonal expansion in HLA-associated TCR beta chains than in equally common others.

The donors (healthy individuals) were bone marrow donors. The chain employs TRBV10-2 and TRBJ1-1, with 7 positions matching TRBD1. This clonotype was obtained from a man aged 25 to 45 in good health and CMV-seropositive. The sequencing input was PBMCs. In DNA form, the CDR3 reads TGCGCCAGCAGGACAGGGTTGAACACTGAAGCTTTCTTT. It specifies CASRTGLNTEAFF.